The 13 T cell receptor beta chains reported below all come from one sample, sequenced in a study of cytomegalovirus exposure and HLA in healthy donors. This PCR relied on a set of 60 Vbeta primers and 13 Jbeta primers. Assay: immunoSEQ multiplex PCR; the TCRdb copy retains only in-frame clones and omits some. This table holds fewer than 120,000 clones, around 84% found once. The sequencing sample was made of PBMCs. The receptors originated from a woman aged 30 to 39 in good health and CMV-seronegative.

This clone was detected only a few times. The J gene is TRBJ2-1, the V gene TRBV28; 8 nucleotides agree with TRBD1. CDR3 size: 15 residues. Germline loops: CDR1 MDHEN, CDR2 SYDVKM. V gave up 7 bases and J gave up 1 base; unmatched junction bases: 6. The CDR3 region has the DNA TGTGCCAGCATCCTGGACAGGGTATCCTACAATGAGCAGTTCTTC. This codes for CASILDRVSYNEQFF.

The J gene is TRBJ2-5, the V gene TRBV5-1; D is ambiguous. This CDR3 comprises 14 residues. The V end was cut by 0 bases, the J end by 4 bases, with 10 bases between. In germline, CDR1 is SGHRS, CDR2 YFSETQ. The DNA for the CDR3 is TGCGCCAGCAGCTTGGGGGTACAGCTAGAGACCCAGTACTTC. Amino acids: CASSLGVQLETQYF. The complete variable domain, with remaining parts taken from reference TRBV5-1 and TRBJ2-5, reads KAGVTQTPRYLIKTRGQQVTLSCSPISGHRSVSWYQQTPGQGLQFLFEYFSETQRNKGNFPGRFSGRQFSNSRSEMNVSTLELGDSALYLCASSLGVQLETQYFGPGTRLLVL.

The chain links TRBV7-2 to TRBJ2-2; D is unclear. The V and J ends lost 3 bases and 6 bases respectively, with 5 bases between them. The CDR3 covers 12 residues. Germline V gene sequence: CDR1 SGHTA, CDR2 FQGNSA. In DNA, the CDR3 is TGTGCCAGCAGCTTCTACCCCGGGGAGCTGTTTTTT. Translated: CASSFYPGELFF.

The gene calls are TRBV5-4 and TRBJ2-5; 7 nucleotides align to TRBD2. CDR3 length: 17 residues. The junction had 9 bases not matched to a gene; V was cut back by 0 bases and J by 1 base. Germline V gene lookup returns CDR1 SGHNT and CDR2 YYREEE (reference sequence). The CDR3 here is CASSLEEYGLGQETQYF. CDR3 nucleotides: TGTGCCAGCAGCTTGGAAGAGTACGGACTAGGCCAAGAGACCCAGTACTTC.

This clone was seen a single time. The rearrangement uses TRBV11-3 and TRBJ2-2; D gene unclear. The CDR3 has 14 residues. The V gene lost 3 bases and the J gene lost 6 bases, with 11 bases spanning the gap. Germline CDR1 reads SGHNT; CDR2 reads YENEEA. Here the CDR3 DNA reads TGTGCCAGCAGCTTTTCCCCAGTGGCCGGGGAGCTGTTTTTT. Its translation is CASSFSPVAGELFF. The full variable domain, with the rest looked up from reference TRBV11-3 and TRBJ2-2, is EAGVVQSPRYKIIEKKQPVAFWCNPISGHNTLYWYLQNLGQGPELLIRYENEEAVDDSQLPKDRFSAERLKGVDSTLKIQPAELGDSAVYLCASSFSPVAGELFFGEGSRLTVL.

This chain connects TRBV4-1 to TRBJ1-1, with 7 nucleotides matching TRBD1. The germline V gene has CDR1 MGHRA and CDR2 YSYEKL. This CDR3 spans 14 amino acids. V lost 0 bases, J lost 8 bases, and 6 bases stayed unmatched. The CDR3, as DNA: TGCGCCAGCAGCCAAGAGGGACAGCCGAGAGAAGCTTTCTTT. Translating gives CASSQEGQPREAFF.

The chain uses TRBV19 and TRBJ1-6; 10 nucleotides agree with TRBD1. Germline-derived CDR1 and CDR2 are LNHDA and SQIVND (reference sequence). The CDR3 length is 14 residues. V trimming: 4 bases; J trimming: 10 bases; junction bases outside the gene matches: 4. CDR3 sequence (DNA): TGTGCCAGTAGTACCGGGACAGGGGCCTCACCCCTCCACTTT. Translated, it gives CASSTGTGASPLHF.

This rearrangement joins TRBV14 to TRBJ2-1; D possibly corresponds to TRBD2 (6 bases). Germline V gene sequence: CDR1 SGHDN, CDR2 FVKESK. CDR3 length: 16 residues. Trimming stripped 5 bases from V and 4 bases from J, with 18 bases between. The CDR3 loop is CASSSRLVQIYNEQFF. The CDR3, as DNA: TGTGCCAGCAGCTCAAGACTAGTTCAGATTTACAATGAGCAGTTCTTC.

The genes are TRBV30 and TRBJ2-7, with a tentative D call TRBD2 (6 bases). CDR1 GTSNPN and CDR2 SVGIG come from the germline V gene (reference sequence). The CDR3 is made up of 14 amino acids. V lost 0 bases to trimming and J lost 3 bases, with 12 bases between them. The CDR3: CAWSVRPRDYEQYF. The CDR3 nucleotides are TGTGCCTGGAGTGTACGGCCGCGGGACTACGAGCAGTACTTC. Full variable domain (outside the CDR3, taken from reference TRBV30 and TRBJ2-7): SQTIHQWPATLVQPVGSPLSLECTVEGTSNPNLYWYRQAAGRGLQLLFYSVGIGQISSEVPQNLSASRPQDRQFILSSKKLLLSDSGFYLCAWSVRPRDYEQYFGPGTRLTVT.

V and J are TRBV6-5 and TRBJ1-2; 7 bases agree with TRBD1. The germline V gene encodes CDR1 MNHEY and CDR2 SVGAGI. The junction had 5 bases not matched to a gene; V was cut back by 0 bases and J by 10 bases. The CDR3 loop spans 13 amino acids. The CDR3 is CASSYSMGQHYTF. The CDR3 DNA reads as TGTGCCAGCAGTTACTCGATGGGACAGCACTACACCTTC.

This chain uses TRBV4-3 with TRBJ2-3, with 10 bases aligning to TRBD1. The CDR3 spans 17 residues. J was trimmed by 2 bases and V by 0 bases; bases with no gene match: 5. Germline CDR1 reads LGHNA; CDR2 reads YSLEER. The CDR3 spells CASSQDRTGGVTDTQYF. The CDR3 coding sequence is TGCGCCAGCAGCCAAGATAGGACAGGGGGAGTCACAGATACGCAGTATTTT.

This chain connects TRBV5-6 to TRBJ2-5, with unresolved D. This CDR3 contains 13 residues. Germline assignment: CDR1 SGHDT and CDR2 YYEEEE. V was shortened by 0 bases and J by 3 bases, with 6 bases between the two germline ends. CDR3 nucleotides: TGTGCCAGCAGCTTGGGCGAGGAAGAGACCCAGTACTTC. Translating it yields CASSLGEEETQYF.

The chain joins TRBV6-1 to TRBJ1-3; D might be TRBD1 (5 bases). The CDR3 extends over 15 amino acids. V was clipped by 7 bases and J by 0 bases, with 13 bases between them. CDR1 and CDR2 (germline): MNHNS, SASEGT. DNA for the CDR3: TGTGCCAGCACCAGGCGGGGGGACTCTGGAAACACCATATATTTT. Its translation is CASTRRGDSGNTIYF.